This TCR beta chain was recorded in a study of brain metastases from non-small cell lung cancer (dated by TCRdb to about 2019). A note on the overall study: The study profiled the immune microenvironment of paired resected primary tumors and brain metastases from non-small-cell lung cancer patients. What the study reported, not specific to this receptor: Compared with the matched primary tumors, around 64% of brain metastases appeared to show expanded T-cell clones. Paired brain metastases and primary tumors largely shared TCR repertoires, although T-cell densities in the metastases were sparse. T-cell infiltration was lower in brain metastases than in primary tumors (P < 0.001).

A total of approximately 36 patients with non-small-cell lung cancer that had been surgically resected, each with specimens from both a primary tumor and a brain metastasis, made up the cohort. Tumor specimens were archival formalin-fixed, paraffin-embedded tissues. V loses 2 bases, J loses 6 bases, and the germline ends lie 10 bases apart. The CDR3 runs 13 amino acids, cysteine and phenylalanine included. Kept here is only the CDR3 DNA, which spans 39 bases and is read in frame from base 1. CDR1 and CDR2 (MNHNY, SVGAGI) derive from the germline V gene (reference sequence). This clone appeared once. This receptor's antigen is unknown. No much larger clone is present one base from it, and per-base qualities are unavailable. Receptors were amplified or captured by the immunoSEQ multiplex PCR assay. T-cell receptor beta chain repertoire sequencing was carried out together with a 770-gene immune expression panel. As stored in TCRdb, this immuneACCESS dataset retains in-frame rearrangements with V and J assigned. A fraction of the clones does not appear; measured against another copy, unresolved V genes explain less than half of the discrepancy, and the remainder lacks a known reason. Across this sample there are thousands of clones, with around four fifths seen only once. The ten largest clones add up to 4.1% of the sample.

The V and J genes are TRBV6-6 and TRBJ1-1, and perhaps TRBD1 as D gene, on 6 matching bases. The sequence derives from a donor at least 40 years old with non-small cell lung cancer. The sequencing sample was made of primary lung tumor tissue. What this sample's cell subset or site label stands for: primary lung tumor paired with brain metastasis. The bases are TGTGCCAGCAGTTACGCGGGGGCTGCTGAAGCTTTCTTT. Its translation reads: CASSYAGAAEAFF.